What follows are 19 T cell receptor beta chains derived from one specimen sequenced in a study of immune evolution from preneoplasia to lung adenocarcinoma. Assay used: immunoSEQ multiplex PCR; TCRdb lists only in-frame clones, some missing. The table includes about 5,800 clones, about four fifths detected once. The sequencing sample was made of FFPE adjacent normal lung tissue. The receptors originated from a person aged 55-80 years with lung adenocarcinoma.

With respect to this clone: The identical CDR3 is also encoded by other nucleotide sequences in the sample. The chain has TRBV5-6 and TRBJ2-7; no clear D gene. V lost 0 bases to trimming and J lost 2 bases, with 6 bases between them. The germline V gene has CDR1 SGHDT and CDR2 YYEEEE. The length of the CDR3 is 13 residues. CDR3 in amino acids: CASSLVGPYEQYF. The CDR3 coding sequence is TGTGCCAGCAGCTTGGTCGGACCCTACGAGCAGTACTTC.

The rearrangement links TRBV6-6 to TRBJ1-5, with D unresolved. The germline CDR1 and CDR2 sequences are MNHNY and SVGAGI (reference sequence). Trimming took 4 bases from V and 3 from J, leaving 7 bases between them. CDR3 length equals 13 residues. CDR3 protein: CASSSQFNQPQHF. DNA of the CDR3: TGTGCCAGCAGTTCACAGTTCAATCAGCCCCAGCATTTT.

In regard to this clone: The same CDR3 can be traced to other DNA sequences in this sample. V usage is TRBV18 and J usage is TRBJ2-7, with D unresolved. Germline values: CDR1 KGHSH, CDR2 LQKENI. V gave up 3 bases and J gave up 4 bases, with 7 bases separating them. CDR3 size: 12 residues. The DNA for the CDR3 is TGTGCCAGCTCACCCGAAGGTTACGAGCAGTACTTC. It yields the protein CASSPEGYEQYF.

J is TRBJ2-4 and V is TRBV9; perhaps TRBD1 as D (6 bases). Germline CDR1 is SGDLS and CDR2 is YYNGEE. This CDR3 region has 14 residues. Trimming left V 0 bases short and J 8 bases short, with 12 bases between. The CDR3 DNA reads TGTGCCAGCAGCGTAGCAGGGGCAGGGGACATTCAGTACTTC. Amino acids: CASSVAGAGDIQYF.

Only a few counts were recorded for this clone. This chain joins TRBV27 and TRBJ1-2, with 7 bases lining up with TRBD1. The V and J ends lost 1 base and 8 bases, in that order; junction bases with no gene match: 10. The CDR3 loop spans 15 amino acids. The germline gives CDR1 MNHEY, CDR2 SMNVEV (reference sequence). This chain's CDR3 is CASSLYPPTGRGYTF. CDR3 bases: TGTGCCAGCAGTTTATACCCTCCGACAGGGAGAGGCTACACCTTC.

The V call is TRBV30, the J call TRBJ2-5; 11 bases match TRBD2. After removal of 4 bases from V and 5 bases from J, the junction contained 6 bases not matched to a gene. Germline CDR1 reads GTSNPN; CDR2 reads SVGIG (reference sequence). The CDR3 sequence is 14 residues long. CDR3 in DNA: TGTGCCTGGATAGGGTCTAGCGGGGGGGAGACCCAGTACTTC. Its protein product is CAWIGSSGGETQYF.

The rearrangement links TRBV9 to TRBJ2-7; 12 bases match TRBD2. Germline assignment: CDR1 SGDLS and CDR2 YYNGEE. The CDR3 is 15 amino acids. The junction had 1 base not matched to a gene; V was cut back by 0 bases and J by 3 bases. CDR3 in DNA: TGTGCCAGCAGCGTAGGACTAGCGGGAGACTACGAGCAGTACTTC. Translation: CASSVGLAGDYEQYF.

In regard to this clone: A much larger clone sits a single nucleotide away, making a read error possible. Distinct nucleotide sequences in the sample also encode this CDR3. The rearrangement links TRBV28 to TRBJ2-7; TRBD1 might be the D (6 bases). Germline CDR1 is MDHEN and CDR2 is SYDVKM. This CDR3 region has 13 residues. The V end lost 2 bases, the J end lost 4 bases, and 9 bases lay between the germline ends. CDR3 region: CASSLGTKYEQYF. CDR3 bases: TGTGCCAGCAGTTTAGGGACAAAATACGAGCAGTACTTC. Full variable domain (missing parts from reference TRBV28 and TRBJ2-7): DVKVTQSSRYLVKRTGEKVFLECVQDMDHENMFWYRQDPGLGLRLIYFSYDVKMKEKGDIPEGYSVSREKKERFSLILESASTNQTSMYLCASSLGTKYEQYFGPGTRLTVT.

The CDR3 loop is CASFRRVVGTEAFF. In DNA form, the CDR3 reads TGTGCCAGCTTCCGGAGGGTGGTTGGTACTGAAGCTTTCTTT. The chain joins TRBV7-8 to TRBJ1-1; no definite D call. Trimming left V 8 bases short and J 5 bases short, with 18 bases between. CDR3 size: 14 residues. Germline V gene lookup returns CDR1 SGHVS and CDR2 FQNEAQ. Variable domain in full (rest from reference TRBV7-8 and TRBJ1-1): GAGVSQSPRYKVAKRGQDVALRCDPISGHVSLFWYQQALGQGPEFLTYFQNEAQLDKSGLPSDRFFAERPEGSVSTLKIQRTQQEDSAVYLCASFRRVVGTEAFFGQGTRLTVV.

The V gene is TRBV28, the J gene TRBJ1-3, with D perhaps matching TRBD1 (5 bases). With 7 bases removed from V and 0 bases from J, the gap between germline ends came to 16 bases. The CDR3 spans 16 residues. The germline gives CDR1 MDHEN, CDR2 SYDVKM. The chain's CDR3 is CASIQSGPPSGNTIYF. For the CDR3, the DNA is TGTGCCAGCATCCAGTCGGGACCTCCCTCTGGAAACACCATATATTTT.

The chain combines TRBV6-6 with TRBJ2-3, with 7 positions matching TRBD1. The CDR3 sequence is 14 residues long. With 8 bases clipped from V and 3 bases from J, the junction kept 8 bases outside the gene matches. Germline values: CDR1 MNHNY, CDR2 SVGAGI (reference sequence). Here the CDR3 DNA reads TGTGCCAGCGGCCGGGACAGTGATACAGATACGCAGTATTTT. It specifies CASGRDSDTDTQYF.

The V and J genes are TRBV27 and TRBJ1-2, with 9 bases fitting TRBD1. The CDR3 has 14 amino acids. Trimming cost V 5 bases and J 6 bases; bases outside gene matches: 7. Germline CDR1 and CDR2: MNHEY and SMNVEV (reference sequence). The DNA of the CDR3 is TGTGCCAGCAGTAACAGGGGGCGGCTGGATGGCTACACCTTC. It encodes CASSNRGRLDGYTF.

In its sample, this clone was seen a few times. Because the CDR3's place on the DNA is in doubt, the DNA is left out and the CDR3 is given as listed by TCRdb. The V gene is TRBV7-9, the J gene TRBJ1-2. Germline V lookup: CDR1 SEHNR, CDR2 FQNEAQ (reference sequence). Including both end residues, the CDR3 is 14 amino acids long. CDR3 in amino acids: CASSSSGTFWGHTF.

This clone appeared a few times. The J gene is TRBJ2-5, the V gene TRBV7-9, with D unresolved. V was trimmed by 1 base and J by 2 bases, leaving 8 bases between them. The CDR3 length is 14 residues. Germline V lookup: CDR1 SEHNR, CDR2 FQNEAQ (reference sequence). The CDR3 coding sequence is TGTGCCAGCAGCTTAGTAGGGCAACAAGAGACCCAGTACTTC. Its translation is CASSLVGQQETQYF.

The chain couples TRBV7-6 to TRBJ2-7; 9 bases line up with TRBD1. The germline V gene encodes CDR1 SGHVS and CDR2 FNYEAQ. The V and J ends lost 3 bases and 3 bases, in that order; junction bases with no gene match: 6. The length of the CDR3 is 15 residues. The CDR3 protein is CASSLGQGGIYEQYF. The CDR3 DNA follows: TGTGCCAGCAGCTTGGGACAGGGAGGAATCTACGAGCAGTACTTC.

The gene calls are TRBV5-1 and TRBJ2-5; 8 bases are a match to TRBD2. CDR3 length: 16 amino acids. In germline, CDR1 is SGHRS, CDR2 YFSETQ. J lost 4 bases, V lost 3 bases, and 11 bases had no gene match. CDR3 DNA sequence: TGCGCCAGCAGCTCCCCGATCGGGGGGGGAGGAGAGACCCAGTACTTC. Protein sequence: CASSSPIGGGGETQYF.

The chain employs TRBV6-1 and TRBJ1-1; TRBD1 might be the D (6 bases). The CDR3 has 13 amino acids. Per the germline V gene, CDR1 is MNHNS and CDR2 is SASEGT. The germline V and J ends were trimmed by 3 bases and 6 bases, with 11 bases remaining between them. CDR3 sequence: CASSDRGRSEAFF. The CDR3, as DNA: TGTGCCAGCAGTGACCGGGGGCGGTCTGAAGCTTTCTTT.

This chain connects TRBV28 to TRBJ1-3; D is uncertain. This CDR3 has 12 amino acids. Germline CDR1 is MDHEN and CDR2 is SYDVKM. V was shortened by 2 bases and J by 9 bases, with 8 bases between the two germline ends. CDR3 region: CASSLSVSTIYF. The CDR3 DNA is TGTGCCAGCAGTTTAAGTGTGAGCACCATATATTTT.

Turning to this clone: The same CDR3 is also encoded by other DNA sequences in this sample. The chain employs TRBV6-5 and TRBJ1-1; 7 bases align to TRBD1. With 6 bases clipped from V and 3 bases from J, the junction kept 7 bases outside the gene matches. In germline, CDR1 is MNHEY, CDR2 SVGAGI. This CDR3 is 14 amino acids long. In DNA, the CDR3 is TGTGCCAGCAGCCGTGGACAGGCGGACACTGAAGCTTTCTTT. Translation gives CASSRGQADTEAFF.